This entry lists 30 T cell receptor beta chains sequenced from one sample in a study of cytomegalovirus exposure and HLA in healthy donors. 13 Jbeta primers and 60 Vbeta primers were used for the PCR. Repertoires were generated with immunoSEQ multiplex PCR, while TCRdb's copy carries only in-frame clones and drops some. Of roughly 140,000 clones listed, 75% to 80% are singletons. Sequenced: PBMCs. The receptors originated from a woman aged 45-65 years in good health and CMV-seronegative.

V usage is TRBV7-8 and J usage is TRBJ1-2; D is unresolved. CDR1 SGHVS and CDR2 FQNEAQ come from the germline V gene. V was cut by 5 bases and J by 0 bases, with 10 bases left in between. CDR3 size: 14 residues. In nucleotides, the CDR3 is TGTGCCAGCAGCAACTATGGAGCTAACTATGGCTACACCTTC. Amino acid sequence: CASSNYGANYGYTF.

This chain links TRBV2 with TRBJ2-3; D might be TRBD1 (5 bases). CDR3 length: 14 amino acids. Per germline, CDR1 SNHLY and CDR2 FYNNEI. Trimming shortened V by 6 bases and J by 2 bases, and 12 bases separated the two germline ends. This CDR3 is CASSFGQVTDTQYF. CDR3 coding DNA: TGTGCCAGCAGCTTCGGACAAGTCACAGATACGCAGTATTTT.

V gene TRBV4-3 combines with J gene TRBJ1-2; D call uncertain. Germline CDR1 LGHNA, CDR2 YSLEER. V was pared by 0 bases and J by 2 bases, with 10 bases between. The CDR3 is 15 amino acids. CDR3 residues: CASSQELRGNYGYTF. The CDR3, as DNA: TGCGCCAGCAGCCAAGAACTCCGAGGGAACTATGGCTACACCTTC.

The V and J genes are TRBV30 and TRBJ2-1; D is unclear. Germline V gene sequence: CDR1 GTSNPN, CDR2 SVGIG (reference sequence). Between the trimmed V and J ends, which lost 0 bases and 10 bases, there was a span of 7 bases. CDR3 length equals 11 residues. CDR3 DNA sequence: TGTGCCTGGAGTGTGAGACAAGAGCAGTTCTTC. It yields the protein CAWSVRQEQFF. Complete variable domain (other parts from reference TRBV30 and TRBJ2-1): SQTIHQWPATLVQPVGSPLSLECTVEGTSNPNLYWYRQAAGRGLQLLFYSVGIGQISSEVPQNLSASRPQDRQFILSSKKLLLSDSGFYLCAWSVRQEQFFGPGTRLTVL.

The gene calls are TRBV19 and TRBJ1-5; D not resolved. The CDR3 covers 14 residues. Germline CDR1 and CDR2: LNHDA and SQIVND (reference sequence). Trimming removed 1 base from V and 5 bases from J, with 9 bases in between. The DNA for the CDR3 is TGTGCCAGTAGTATAGTGCCGAGGGATCAGCCCCAGCATTTT. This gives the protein CASSIVPRDQPQHF.

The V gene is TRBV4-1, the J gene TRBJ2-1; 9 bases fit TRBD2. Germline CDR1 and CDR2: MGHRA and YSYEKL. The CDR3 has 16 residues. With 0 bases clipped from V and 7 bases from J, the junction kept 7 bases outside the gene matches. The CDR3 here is CASSQDPAGGRNEQFF. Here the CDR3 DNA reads TGCGCCAGCAGCCAAGATCCGGCGGGGGGGCGTAATGAGCAGTTCTTC.

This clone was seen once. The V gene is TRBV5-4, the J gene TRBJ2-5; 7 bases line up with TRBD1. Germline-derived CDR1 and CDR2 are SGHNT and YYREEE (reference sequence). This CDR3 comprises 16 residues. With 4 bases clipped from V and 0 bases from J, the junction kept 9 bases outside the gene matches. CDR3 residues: CASSIKTGTYQETQYF. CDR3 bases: TGTGCCAGCAGCATAAAGACAGGGACGTACCAAGAGACCCAGTACTTC.

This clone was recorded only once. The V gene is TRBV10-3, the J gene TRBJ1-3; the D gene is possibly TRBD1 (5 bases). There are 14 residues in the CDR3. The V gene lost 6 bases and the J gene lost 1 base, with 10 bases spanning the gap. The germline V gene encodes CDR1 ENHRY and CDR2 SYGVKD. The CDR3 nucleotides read TGTGCCATCAGGAAAGACAGTTCTGGAAACACCATATATTTT. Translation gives CAIRKDSSGNTIYF.

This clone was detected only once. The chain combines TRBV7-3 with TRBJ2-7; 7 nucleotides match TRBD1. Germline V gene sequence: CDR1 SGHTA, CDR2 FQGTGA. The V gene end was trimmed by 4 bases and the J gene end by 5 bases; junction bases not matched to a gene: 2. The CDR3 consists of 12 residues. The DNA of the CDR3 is TGTGCCAGCAGCTCGGGACAGCACGAGCAGTACTTC. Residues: CASSSGQHEQYF.

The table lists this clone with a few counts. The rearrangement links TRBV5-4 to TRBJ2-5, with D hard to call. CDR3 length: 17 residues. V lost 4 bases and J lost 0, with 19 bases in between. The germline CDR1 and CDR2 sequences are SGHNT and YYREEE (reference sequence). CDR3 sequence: CASSQRFSASYQETQYF. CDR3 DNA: TGTGCCAGCAGCCAACGGTTTTCTGCGTCGTACCAAGAGACCCAGTACTTC.

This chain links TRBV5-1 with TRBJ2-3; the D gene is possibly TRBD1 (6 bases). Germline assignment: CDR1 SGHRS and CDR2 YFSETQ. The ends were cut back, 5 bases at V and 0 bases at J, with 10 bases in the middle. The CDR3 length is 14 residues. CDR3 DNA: TGCGCCAGCAGAGTGGGGGCAAGCACAGATACGCAGTATTTT. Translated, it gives CASRVGASTDTQYF.

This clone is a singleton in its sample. CDR3 nucleotides: TGTGCCAGCAGTGAGGGACAGGGCCTTTATGGCTACACCTTC. Protein sequence: CASSEGQGLYGYTF. J is TRBJ1-2 and V is TRBV6-1; 9 nucleotides agree with TRBD1. Germline CDR1 reads MNHNS; CDR2 reads SASEGT. After removal of 3 bases from V and 5 bases from J, the junction contained 4 bases not matched to a gene. The CDR3 is made up of 14 amino acids.

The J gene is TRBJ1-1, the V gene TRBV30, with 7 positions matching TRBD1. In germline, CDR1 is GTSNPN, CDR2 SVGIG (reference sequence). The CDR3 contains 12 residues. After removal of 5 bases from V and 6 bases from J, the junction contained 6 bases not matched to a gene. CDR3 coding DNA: TGTGCCTGGGACAGGGTTGGCTCTGAAGCTTTCTTT. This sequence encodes CAWDRVGSEAFF.

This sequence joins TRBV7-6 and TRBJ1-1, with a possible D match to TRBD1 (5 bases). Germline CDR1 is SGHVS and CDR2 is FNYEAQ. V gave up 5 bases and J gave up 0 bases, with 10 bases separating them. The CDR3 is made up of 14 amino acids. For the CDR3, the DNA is TGTGCCAGCAGCAAACAGGCATTGAACACTGAAGCTTTCTTT. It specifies CASSKQALNTEAFF.

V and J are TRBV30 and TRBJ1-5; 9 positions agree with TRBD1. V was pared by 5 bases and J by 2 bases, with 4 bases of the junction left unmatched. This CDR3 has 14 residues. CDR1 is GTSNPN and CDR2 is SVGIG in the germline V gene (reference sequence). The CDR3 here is CAWGQGTGNQPQHF. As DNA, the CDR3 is TGTGCCTGGGGACAGGGGACGGGCAATCAGCCCCAGCATTTT.

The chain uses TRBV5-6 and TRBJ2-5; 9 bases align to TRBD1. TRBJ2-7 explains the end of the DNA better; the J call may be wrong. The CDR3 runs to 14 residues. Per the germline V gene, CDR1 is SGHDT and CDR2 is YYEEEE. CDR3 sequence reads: CASSLTGGQDEQYF. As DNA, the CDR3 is TGTGCCAGCAGCTTAACAGGGGGCCAGGACGAGCAGTACTTC.

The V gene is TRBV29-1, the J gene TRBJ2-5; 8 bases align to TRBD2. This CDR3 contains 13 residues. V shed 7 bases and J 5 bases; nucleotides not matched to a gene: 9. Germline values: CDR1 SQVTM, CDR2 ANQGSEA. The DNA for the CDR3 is TGCAGCGAACGGGGGGGTAGAGGGGAGACCCAGTACTTC. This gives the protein CSERGGRGETQYF.

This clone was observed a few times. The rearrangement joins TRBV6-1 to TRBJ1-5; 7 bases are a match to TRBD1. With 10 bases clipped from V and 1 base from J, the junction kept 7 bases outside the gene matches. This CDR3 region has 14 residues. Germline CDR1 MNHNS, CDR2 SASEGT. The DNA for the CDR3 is TGTGCCACCAGGGGGGGGACGAGCAATCAGCCCCAGCATTTT. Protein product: CATRGGTSNQPQHF.

Written as DNA, the CDR3 is TGTGCCAGCAGCGCGGACAGGGGTAATTCACCCCTCCACTTT. Residues: CASSADRGNSPLHF. The chain has TRBV9 and TRBJ1-6, with 9 nucleotides matching TRBD1. The CDR3 contains 14 residues. The V segment lost 3 bases and the J segment 6 bases; nucleotides outside the gene matches: 1. Per the germline V gene, CDR1 is SGDLS and CDR2 is YYNGEE.

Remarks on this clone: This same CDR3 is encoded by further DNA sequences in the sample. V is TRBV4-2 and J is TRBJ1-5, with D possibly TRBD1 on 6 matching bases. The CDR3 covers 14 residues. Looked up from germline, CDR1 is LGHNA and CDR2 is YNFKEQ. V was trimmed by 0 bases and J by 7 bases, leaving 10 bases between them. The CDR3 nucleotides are TGTGCCAGCAGCCAAGAGGGGGCCGGGCAGCCCCAGCATTTT. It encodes CASSQEGAGQPQHF.

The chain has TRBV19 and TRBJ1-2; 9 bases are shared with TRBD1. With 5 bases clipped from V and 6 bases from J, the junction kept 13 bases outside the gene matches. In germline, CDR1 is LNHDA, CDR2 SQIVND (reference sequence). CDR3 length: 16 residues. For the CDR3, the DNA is TGTGCCAGTAGTCTGAAAAGTACAGGGGGCGCGGATGGCTACACCTTC. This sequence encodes CASSLKSTGGADGYTF.

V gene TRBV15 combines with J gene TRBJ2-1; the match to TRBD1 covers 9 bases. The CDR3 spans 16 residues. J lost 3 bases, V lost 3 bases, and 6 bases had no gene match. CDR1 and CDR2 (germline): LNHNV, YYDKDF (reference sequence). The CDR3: CATSRGATGGYNEQFF. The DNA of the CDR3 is TGTGCCACCAGCAGGGGCGCGACAGGGGGCTACAATGAGCAGTTCTTC. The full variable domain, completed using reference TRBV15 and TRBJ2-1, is DAMVIQNPRYQVTQFGKPVTLSCSQTLNHNVMYWYQQKSSQAPKLLFHYYDKDFNNEADTPDNFQSRRPNTSFCFLDIRSPGLGDTAMYLCATSRGATGGYNEQFFGPGTRLTVL.

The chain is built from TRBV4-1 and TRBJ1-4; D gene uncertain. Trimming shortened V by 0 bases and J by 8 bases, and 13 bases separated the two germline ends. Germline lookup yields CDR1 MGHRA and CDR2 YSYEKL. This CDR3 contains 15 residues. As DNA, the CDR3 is TGCGCCAGCAGCCAAGAGGCTACTAGTGAAGAAAAACTGTTTTTT. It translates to CASSQEATSEEKLFF.

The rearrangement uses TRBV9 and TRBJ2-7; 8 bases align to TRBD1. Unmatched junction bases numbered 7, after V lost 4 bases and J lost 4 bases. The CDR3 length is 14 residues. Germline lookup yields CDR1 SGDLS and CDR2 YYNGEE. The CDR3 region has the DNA TGTGCCAGCAGCAGCCCCGACAGGGGTTACGAGCAGTACTTC. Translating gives CASSSPDRGYEQYF.

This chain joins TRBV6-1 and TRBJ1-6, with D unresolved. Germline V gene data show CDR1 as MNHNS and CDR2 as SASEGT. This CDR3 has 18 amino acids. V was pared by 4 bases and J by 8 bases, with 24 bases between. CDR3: CASSAHPFTGVADSPLHF. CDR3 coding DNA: TGTGCCAGCAGTGCCCACCCTTTCACGGGAGTAGCCGATTCACCCCTCCACTTT.

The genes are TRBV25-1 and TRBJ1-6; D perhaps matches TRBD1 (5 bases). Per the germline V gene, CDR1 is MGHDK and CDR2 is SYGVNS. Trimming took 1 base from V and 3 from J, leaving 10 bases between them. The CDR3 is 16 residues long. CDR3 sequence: CASSESQGGYNSPLHF. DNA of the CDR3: TGTGCCAGCAGTGAATCCCAGGGAGGCTATAATTCACCCCTCCACTTT. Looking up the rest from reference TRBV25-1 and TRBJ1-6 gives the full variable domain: EADIYQTPRYLVIGTGKKITLECSQTMGHDKMYWYQQDPGMELHLIHYSYGVNSTEKGDLSSESTVSRIRTEHFPLTLESARPSHTSQYLCASSESQGGYNSPLHFGNGTRLTVT.

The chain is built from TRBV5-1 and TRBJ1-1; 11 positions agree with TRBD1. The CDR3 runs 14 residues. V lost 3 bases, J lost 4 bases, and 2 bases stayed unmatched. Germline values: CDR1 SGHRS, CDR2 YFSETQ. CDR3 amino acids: CASSSGQGVTEAFF. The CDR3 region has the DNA TGCGCCAGCAGCTCGGGACAGGGGGTCACTGAAGCTTTCTTT.

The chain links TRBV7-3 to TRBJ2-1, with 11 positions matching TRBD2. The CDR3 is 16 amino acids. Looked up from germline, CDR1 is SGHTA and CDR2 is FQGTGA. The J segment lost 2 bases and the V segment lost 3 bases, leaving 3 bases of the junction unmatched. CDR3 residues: CASSFLAGGAYNEQFF. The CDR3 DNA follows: TGTGCCAGCAGCTTCCTAGCGGGGGGTGCCTACAATGAGCAGTTCTTC.

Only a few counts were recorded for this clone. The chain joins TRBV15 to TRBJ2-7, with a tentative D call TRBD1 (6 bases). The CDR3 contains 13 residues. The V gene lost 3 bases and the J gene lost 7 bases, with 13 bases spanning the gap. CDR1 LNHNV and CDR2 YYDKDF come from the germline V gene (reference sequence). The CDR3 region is CATSRENREEQYF. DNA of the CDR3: TGTGCCACCAGCAGGGAGAACAGGGAGGAGCAGTACTTC.

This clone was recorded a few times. The CDR3 spells CFSSLTQAYEQYF. The DNA for the CDR3 is TGTTTTAGCAGCTTAACCCAGGCCTACGAGCAGTACTTC. The genes are TRBV7-9 and TRBJ2-7; no firm D call. Germline V gene sequence: CDR1 SEHNR, CDR2 FQNEAQ (reference sequence). CDR3 length: 13 residues.